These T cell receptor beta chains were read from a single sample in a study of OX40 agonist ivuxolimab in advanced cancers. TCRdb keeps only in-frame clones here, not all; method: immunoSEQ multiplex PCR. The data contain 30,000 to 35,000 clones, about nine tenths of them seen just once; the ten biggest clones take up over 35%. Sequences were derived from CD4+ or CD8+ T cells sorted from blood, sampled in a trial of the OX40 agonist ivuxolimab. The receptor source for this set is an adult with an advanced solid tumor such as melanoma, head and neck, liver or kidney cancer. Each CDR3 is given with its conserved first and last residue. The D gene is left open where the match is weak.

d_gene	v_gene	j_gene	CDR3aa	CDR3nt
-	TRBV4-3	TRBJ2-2	CASSQDFQPNTGELFF	TGCGCCAGCAGCCAAGATTTCCAGCCGAACACCGGGGAGCTGTTTTTT
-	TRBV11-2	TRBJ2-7	CASSLEYRGTNEQYF	TGTGCCAGCAGCTTAGAGTATAGGGGCACGAACGAGCAGTACTTC
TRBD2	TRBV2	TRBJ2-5	CASETLAGGWTQYF	TGTGCCAGCGAGACGTTAGCGGGAGGATGGACCCAGTACTTC
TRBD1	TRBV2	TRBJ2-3	CASEGAGWSTDTQYF	TGTGCCAGCGAGGGGGCAGGGTGGTCGACAGATACGCAGTATTTT
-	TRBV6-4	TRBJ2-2	CASSAGDTGELFF	TGTGCCAGCAGTGCGGGAGACACCGGGGAGCTGTTTTTT
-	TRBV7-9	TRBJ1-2	CASSSETDYYGYTF	TGTGCCAGCAGCTCCGAGACGGACTACTATGGCTACACCTTC
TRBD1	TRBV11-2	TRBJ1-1	CASSLDHGQAVRRDAFF	TGTGCCAGCAGCTTAGACCACGGACAGGCGGTTAGACGGGATGCTTTCTTT
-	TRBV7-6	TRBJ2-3	CASSLEGPDTQYF	TGTGCCAGCAGCTTAGAGGGACCAGATACGCAGTATTTT
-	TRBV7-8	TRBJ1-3	CASSLEYVAGRDTIYF	TGTGCCAGCAGCTTAGAGTACGTGGCAGGGAGGGACACCATATATTTT
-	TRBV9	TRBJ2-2	CASSGRASNTGELFF	TGTGCCAGCAGCGGGAGGGCCTCGAACACCGGGGAGCTGTTTTTT
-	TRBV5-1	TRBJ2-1	CASSLSQGFINEQFF	TGCGCCAGCAGCTTGTCGCAGGGATTTATCAATGAGCAGTTCTTC